The 11 T cell receptor beta chains listed next were all sequenced from one sample in a study of technical replicates of blood from a handful of donors. Method: immunoSEQ multiplex PCR; TCRdb's copy keeps in-frame clones and lacks some. The sample holds 60,000 to 85,000 clones; 91% are singletons and the top ten take approximately 0.41%. The sequencing input was T cells isolated from PBMCs. All receptors come from a human donor in good health.

This chain links TRBV9 with TRBJ1-2; TRBD1 matches at 7 bases. Germline trimming cut 0 bases from V and 6 bases from J; bases unmatched to any gene: 11. The CDR3 has 16 amino acids. Germline CDR1 reads SGDLS; CDR2 reads YYNGEE. Here the CDR3 DNA reads TGTGCCAGCAGCGTAGCGGGACAGCCCATAGGAGATGGCTACACCTTC. Translating gives CASSVAGQPIGDGYTF.

The chain couples TRBV19 to TRBJ1-2, with no clear D. V lost 11 bases and J lost 8, with 27 bases in between. CDR1 and CDR2 (germline): LNHDA, SQIVND (reference sequence). This CDR3 is built from 15 residues. CDR3 sequence (DNA): TGTGCCGGTTCAGAACAGAGATCCGCTGCTGGCGGCTACACCTTC. Encoded protein: CAGSEQRSAAGGYTF.

This clone came up once. The rearrangement joins TRBV29-1 to TRBJ2-3; D is undetermined. Trimming stripped 1 base from V and 3 bases from J, with 8 bases between. The CDR3 contains 13 residues. Germline V gene sequence: CDR1 SQVTM, CDR2 ANQGSEA. CDR3 amino acids: CSVEGMETDTQYF. CDR3 coding DNA: TGCAGCGTTGAAGGCATGGAGACAGATACGCAGTATTTT.

This clone was detected a few times. V is TRBV4-3 and J is TRBJ2-7; TRBD2 agrees at 11 bases. Trimming removed 8 bases from V and 6 bases from J; junction bases left unmatched: 9. The CDR3 extends over 14 amino acids. Per germline, CDR1 LGHNA and CDR2 YSLEER. The CDR3 reads CASPPLAGEGEQYF. CDR3 nucleotide sequence: TGCGCCAGCCCCCCACTAGCGGGAGAAGGCGAGCAGTACTTC.

J is TRBJ2-3 and V is TRBV9, with no clear D. The CDR3 runs to 15 residues. Germline loops: CDR1 SGDLS, CDR2 YYNGEE. V was clipped by 2 bases and J by 2 bases, with 12 bases between them. This CDR3 reads CASSVTRLSTDTQYF. CDR3 DNA: TGTGCCAGCAGCGTGACACGGCTCTCCACAGATACGCAGTATTTT.

The V call is TRBV2, the J call TRBJ2-7, with D possibly being TRBD1 (5 bases). Germline CDR1 and CDR2: SNHLY and FYNNEI. The CDR3 is 14 residues long. V lost 1 base and J lost 0, with 7 bases in between. CDR3 residues: CASSEDRSSYEQYF. In DNA, the CDR3 is TGTGCCAGCAGTGAAGACAGGAGCTCCTACGAGCAGTACTTC.

The J gene is TRBJ2-2, the V gene TRBV14, with TRBD2 matching 9 bases. V was clipped by 7 bases and J by 3 bases; unmatched bases: 6. The germline CDR1 and CDR2 sequences are SGHDN and FVKESK. The CDR3 has 15 amino acids. The CDR3 nucleotides read TGTGCCAGCAAGCCTAGCGGGACTTACACCGGGGAGCTGTTTTTT. Translating gives CASKPSGTYTGELFF.

This chain links TRBV5-4 with TRBJ2-1, with D possibly TRBD1 on 6 matching bases. This CDR3 is 15 amino acids long. The V and J ends lost 1 base and 4 bases respectively, with 12 bases between them. The germline gives CDR1 SGHNT, CDR2 YYREEE (reference sequence). The CDR3 here is CASSLFDRSYNEQFF. The DNA for the CDR3 is TGTGCCAGCAGCTTGTTCGACAGGAGTTACAATGAGCAGTTCTTC.

V and J are TRBV5-6 and TRBJ1-2; D not resolved. Germline values: CDR1 SGHDT, CDR2 YYEEEE. Trimming took off 3 bases at V and 2 bases at J, with 14 bases between the two ends. CDR3 length equals 15 residues. The CDR3 DNA is TGTGCCAGCAGCTCCCGTCTGACTGCGAACTATGGCTACACCTTC. Protein sequence: CASSSRLTANYGYTF.

This rearrangement joins TRBV10-3 to TRBJ2-1; 10 nucleotides agree with TRBD2. Looked up from germline, CDR1 is ENHRY and CDR2 is SYGVKD. There are 14 residues in the CDR3. V trimming: 4 bases; J trimming: 10 bases; junction bases outside the gene matches: 7. The CDR3 sequence: CAISGRLAGAEQFF. The CDR3 nucleotides are TGTGCCATCAGTGGAAGACTAGCGGGTGCCGAGCAGTTCTTC.

This clone showed up just a few times. The rearrangement uses TRBV4-2 and TRBJ1-5; 7 nucleotides line up with TRBD1. The CDR3 has 18 amino acids. With 1 base clipped from V and 5 bases from J, the junction kept 14 bases outside the gene matches. Germline V gene data show CDR1 as LGHNA and CDR2 as YNFKEQ. CDR3 sequence reads: CASSQVDRGTEGDQPQHF. The CDR3 region has the DNA TGTGCCAGCAGCCAAGTCGATCGAGGGACAGAAGGGGATCAGCCCCAGCATTTT.